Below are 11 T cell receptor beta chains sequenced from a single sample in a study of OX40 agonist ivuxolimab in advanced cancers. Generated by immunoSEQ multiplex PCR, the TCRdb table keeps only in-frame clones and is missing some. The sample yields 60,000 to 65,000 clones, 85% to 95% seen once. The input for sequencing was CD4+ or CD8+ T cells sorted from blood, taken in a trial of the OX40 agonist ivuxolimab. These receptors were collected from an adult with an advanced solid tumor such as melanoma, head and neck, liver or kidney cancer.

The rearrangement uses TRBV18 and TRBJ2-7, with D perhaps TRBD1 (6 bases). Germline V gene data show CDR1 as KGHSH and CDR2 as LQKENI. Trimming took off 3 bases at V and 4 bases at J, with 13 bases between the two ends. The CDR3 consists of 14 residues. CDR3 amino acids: CASSPPGQAYEQYF. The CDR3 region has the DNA TGTGCCAGCTCACCTCCGGGACAAGCGTACGAGCAGTACTTC.

DNA for the CDR3: TGTGCCAGCAGGCAGGGGACAGGAAGACAATACAATGAGCAGTTCTTC. This gives the protein CASRQGTGRQYNEQFF. The chain carries TRBV2 and TRBJ2-1, with 8 bases lining up with TRBD1. Germline assignment: CDR1 SNHLY and CDR2 FYNNEI. The J segment lost 4 bases and the V segment lost 6 bases, leaving 11 bases of the junction unmatched. The CDR3 is made up of 16 amino acids.

The CDR3 region has the DNA TGTGCCAGCAGTGGTTCACTGCGACTAGCTTACAATGAGCAGTTCTTC. This encodes CASSGSLRLAYNEQFF. The J gene is TRBJ2-1, the V gene TRBV6-1, with TRBD2 matching over 7 bases. This CDR3 has 16 residues. The V and J ends lost 4 bases and 4 bases, in that order; junction bases with no gene match: 10. Germline CDR1 reads MNHNS; CDR2 reads SASEGT.

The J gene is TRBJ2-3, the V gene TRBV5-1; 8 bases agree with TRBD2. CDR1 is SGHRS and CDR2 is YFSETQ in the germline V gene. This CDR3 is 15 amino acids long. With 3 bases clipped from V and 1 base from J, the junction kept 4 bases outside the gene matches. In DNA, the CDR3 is TGCGCCAGCAGCTCGAGCGGGAGAGGCACAGATACGCAGTATTTT. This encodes CASSSSGRGTDTQYF.

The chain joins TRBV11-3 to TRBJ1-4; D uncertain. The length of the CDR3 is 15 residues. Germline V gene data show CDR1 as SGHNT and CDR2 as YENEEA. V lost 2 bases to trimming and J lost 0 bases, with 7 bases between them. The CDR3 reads CASSLRGATNEKLFF. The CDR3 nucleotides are TGTGCCAGCAGCTTACGGGGAGCAACTAATGAAAAACTGTTTTTT. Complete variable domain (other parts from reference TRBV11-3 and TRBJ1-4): EAGVVQSPRYKIIEKKQPVAFWCNPISGHNTLYWYLQNLGQGPELLIRYENEEAVDDSQLPKDRFSAERLKGVDSTLKIQPAELGDSAVYLCASSLRGATNEKLFFGSGTQLSVL.

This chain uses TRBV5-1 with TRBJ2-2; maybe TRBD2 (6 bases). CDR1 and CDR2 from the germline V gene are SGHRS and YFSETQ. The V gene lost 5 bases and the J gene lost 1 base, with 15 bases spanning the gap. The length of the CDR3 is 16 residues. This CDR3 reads CASRPGDGENTGELFF. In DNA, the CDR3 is TGCGCCAGCAGACCGGGGGACGGAGAGAACACCGGGGAGCTGTTTTTT.

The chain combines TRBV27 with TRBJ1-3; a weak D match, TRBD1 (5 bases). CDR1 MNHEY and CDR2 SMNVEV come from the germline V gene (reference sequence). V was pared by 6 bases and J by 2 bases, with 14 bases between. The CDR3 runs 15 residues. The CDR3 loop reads CASRDEGIAGNTIYF. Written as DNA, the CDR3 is TGTGCCAGCAGGGATGAGGGGATAGCTGGAAACACCATATATTTT.

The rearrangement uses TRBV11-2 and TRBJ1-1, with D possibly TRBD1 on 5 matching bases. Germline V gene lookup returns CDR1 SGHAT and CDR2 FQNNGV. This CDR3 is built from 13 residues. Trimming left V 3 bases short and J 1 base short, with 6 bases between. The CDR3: CASSFQGNTEAFF. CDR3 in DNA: TGTGCCAGCAGCTTCCAGGGGAACACTGAAGCTTTCTTT. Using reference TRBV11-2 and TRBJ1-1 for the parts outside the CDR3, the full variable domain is EAGVAQSPRYKIIEKRQSVAFWCNPISGHATLYWYQQILGQGPKLLIQFQNNGVVDDSQLPKDRFSAERLKGVDSTLKIQPAKLEDSAVYLCASSFQGNTEAFFGQGTRLTVV.

CDR3 sequence reads: CAISERLAGAGTGELFF. CDR3 coding DNA: TGTGCCATCAGTGAGAGGCTAGCGGGAGCGGGGACCGGGGAGCTGTTTTTT. V gene TRBV10-3 combines with J gene TRBJ2-2, with 10 bases identical to TRBD2. The CDR3 is 17 amino acids. CDR1 is ENHRY and CDR2 is SYGVKD in the germline V gene. The V segment lost 2 bases and the J segment 5 bases; nucleotides outside the gene matches: 8.

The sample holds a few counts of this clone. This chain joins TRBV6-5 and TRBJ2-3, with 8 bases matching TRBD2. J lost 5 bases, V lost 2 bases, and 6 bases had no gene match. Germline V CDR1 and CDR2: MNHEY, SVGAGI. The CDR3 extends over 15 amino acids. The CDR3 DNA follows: TGTGCCAGCAGTTACCCCGCGGGAGGTATAGATACGCAGTATTTT. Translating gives CASSYPAGGIDTQYF.

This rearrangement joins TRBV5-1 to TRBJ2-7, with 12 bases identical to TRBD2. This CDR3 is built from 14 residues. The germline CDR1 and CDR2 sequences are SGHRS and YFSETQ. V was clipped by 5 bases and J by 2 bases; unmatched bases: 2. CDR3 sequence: CASRGLAGPYEQYF. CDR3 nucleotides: TGCGCCAGCAGGGGACTAGCGGGCCCCTACGAGCAGTACTTC.